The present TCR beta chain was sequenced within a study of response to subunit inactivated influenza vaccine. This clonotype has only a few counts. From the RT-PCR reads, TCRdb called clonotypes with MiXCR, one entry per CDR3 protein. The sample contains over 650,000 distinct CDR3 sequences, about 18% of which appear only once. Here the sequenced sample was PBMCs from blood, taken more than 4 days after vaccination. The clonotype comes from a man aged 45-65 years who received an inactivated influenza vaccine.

CDR3 sequence (DNA): TGCAGTGGACATCCCGCCAGGAATGAGCAGTTCTTC. Amino acids: CSGHPARNEQFF. The chain carries TRBV20-1 and TRBJ2-1; D gene unclear. Germline assignment: CDR1 DFQATT and CDR2 SNEGSKA (reference sequence). The V gene lost 7 bases and the J gene lost 7 bases, with 14 bases spanning the gap. The CDR3 loop spans 12 amino acids.